This T cell receptor beta chain was obtained from a study of control samples from healthy donors and cancer patients. Relative to its sample, this clone is medium-sized. Assay used: immunoSEQ multiplex PCR; TCRdb lists only in-frame clones, some missing. Among roughly 49,000 clones listed, around nine tenths were seen once. Germline values: CDR1 MGHRA, CDR2 YSYEKL. Trimming at V came to 2 bases and at J to 3 bases, leaving 5 bases not matched to a gene. The CDR3 sequence is 15 residues long. Sequenced sample: PBMCs. The chain uses TRBV4-1 and TRBJ2-3, with 7 bases aligning to TRBD1. This sequence was found in a man aged 50-60 years with head and neck cancer. CDR3 DNA sequence: TGCGCCAGCAGCCAACAGACAGGGTGGACAGATACGCAGTATTTT. This codes for CASSQQTGWTDTQYF.